This TCR beta chain is drawn from a study of CD8+ T cells in alopecia areata. Study-wide background: Twice daily, treated patients received 5 to 10 mg of oral tofacitinib.

A remark on this clone: The antigen is unknown.

General study results and limits: Normal skin's resident alphabeta T cells are sequenced alongside lesional scalp T cells. Higher clonality than in normal scalp was seen in lesional scalp, especially alopecia totalis/universalis.

Sequencing templates came from extracted RNA that was reverse transcribed into cDNA. Data came from immunoSEQ multiplex PCR; TCRdb stores just in-frame clones and leaves some out. In the table there are 150,000 or so clones, over 45% of which are singletons. Germline CDR1 reads SGHRS; CDR2 reads YFSETQ. V lost 7 bases, J lost 5 bases, and 9 bases stayed unmatched. There are 15 residues in the CDR3. In alopecia areata patients, both lesional scalp punch biopsies and peripheral blood were collected. This clonotype originated in a human donor with alopecia areata. V is TRBV5-1 and J is TRBJ2-3; 11 positions match TRBD1. The sample taken for sequencing was CD4+ T cells sorted from blood. This CDR3 reads CASVRTGTGGDTQYF. The CDR3 nucleotides are TGCGCCAGCGTCAGAACCGGGACAGGGGGAGATACGCAGTATTTT.